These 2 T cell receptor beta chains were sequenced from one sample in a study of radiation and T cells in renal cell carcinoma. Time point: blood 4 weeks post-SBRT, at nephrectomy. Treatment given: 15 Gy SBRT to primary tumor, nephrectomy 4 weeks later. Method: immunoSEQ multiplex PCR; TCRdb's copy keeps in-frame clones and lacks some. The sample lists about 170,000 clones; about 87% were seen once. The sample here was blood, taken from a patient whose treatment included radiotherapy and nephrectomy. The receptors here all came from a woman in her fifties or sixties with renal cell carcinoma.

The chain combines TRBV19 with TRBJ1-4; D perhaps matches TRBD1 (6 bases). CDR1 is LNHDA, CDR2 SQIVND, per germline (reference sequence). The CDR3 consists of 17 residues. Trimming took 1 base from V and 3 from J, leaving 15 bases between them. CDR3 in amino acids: CASSIAQGGGSNEKLFF. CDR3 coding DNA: TGTGCCAGTAGTATAGCACAGGGAGGAGGATCTAATGAAAAACTGTTTTTT. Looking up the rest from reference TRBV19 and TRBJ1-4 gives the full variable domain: DGGITQSPKYLFRKEGQNVTLSCEQNLNHDAMYWYRQDPGQGLRLIYYSQIVNDFQKGDIAEGYSVSREKKESFPLTVTSAQKNPTAFYLCASSIAQGGGSNEKLFFGSGTQLSVL.

The CDR3 protein is CASSLGASPGNSPLHF. The CDR3 bases are TGTGCCAGCAGTTTAGGAGCCAGCCCGGGTAATTCACCCCTCCACTTT. The rearrangement uses TRBV28 and TRBJ1-6; D is undetermined. The CDR3 is 16 amino acids. Germline V gives CDR1 MDHEN, CDR2 SYDVKM. V dropped 2 bases and J dropped 6 bases, with 14 bases sitting between them. The variable domain in full, completed from reference TRBV28 and TRBJ1-6, reads DVKVTQSSRYLVKRTGEKVFLECVQDMDHENMFWYRQDPGLGLRLIYFSYDVKMKEKGDIPEGYSVSREKKERFSLILESASTNQTSMYLCASSLGASPGNSPLHFGNGTRLTVT.